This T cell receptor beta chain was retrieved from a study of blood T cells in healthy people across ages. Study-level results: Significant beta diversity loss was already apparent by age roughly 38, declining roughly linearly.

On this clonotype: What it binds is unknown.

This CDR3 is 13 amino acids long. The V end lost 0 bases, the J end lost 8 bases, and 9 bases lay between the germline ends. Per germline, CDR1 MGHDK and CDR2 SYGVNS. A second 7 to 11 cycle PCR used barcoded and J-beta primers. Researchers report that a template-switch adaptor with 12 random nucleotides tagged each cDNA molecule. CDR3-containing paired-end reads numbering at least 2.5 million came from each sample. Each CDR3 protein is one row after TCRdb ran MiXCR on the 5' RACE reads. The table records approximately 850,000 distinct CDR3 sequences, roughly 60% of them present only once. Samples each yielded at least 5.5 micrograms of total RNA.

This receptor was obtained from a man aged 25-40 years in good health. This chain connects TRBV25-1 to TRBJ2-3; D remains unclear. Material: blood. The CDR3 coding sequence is TGTGCCAGCAGTGAATATAGCCACAGTACGCAGTATTTT. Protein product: CASSEYSHSTQYF.